This TCR beta chain stems from a study of PD-1 blockade in classical Hodgkin lymphoma. Only in-frame clones appear in the TCRdb table, and some are missing; sequencing was by immunoSEQ multiplex PCR. The sample contains fewer than 35,000 clones, 84% of which appear only once. As to time point: cycle 4 day 1 (C4D1), after 6 weeks of nivolumab. Every one of the patients relapsed after autologous stem cell transplantation (brentuximab vedotin exposure was variable). Using magnetic negative selection, the CD4+ T cells were separated out of thawed PBMCs. The best responses consisted of complete response, partial response or progressive disease. Findings and limits, study-wide: Nivolumab starters within 1 year of ASCT were excluded. There was a significant rise in CD4+ TCR diversity by C4D1, with no such rise for CD8+. Complete responders' baseline diversity resembled that of newly diagnosed patients.

To note about this clone: Antigen unknown.

This TCR was sampled from a human donor with classical Hodgkin lymphoma. The sample in question was CD4+ T cells from blood, obtained before the fourth cycle of nivolumab.

CDR3 bases: TGTGCCAGCAACAGGGGGGGGAACACCGGGGAGCTGTTTTTT. It is translated as CASNRGGNTGELFF. The rearrangement links TRBV6-5 to TRBJ2-2; TRBD1 might be the D (8 bases). Per germline, CDR1 MNHEY and CDR2 SVGAGI. This CDR3 spans 14 amino acids. The V gene lost 7 bases and the J gene lost 1 base, with 10 bases spanning the gap.